These 25 T cell receptor beta chains originate from one sample sequenced in a study of beta chain features in type 1 diabetes. Investigators reverse transcribed all isolated RNA, so they sequenced expressed TCRB transcripts. The data were produced by immunoSEQ multiplex PCR, yet TCRdb's version contains in-frame clones alone and is incomplete. The sample has 310,000 or so clones, about a tenth seen once. The study, taken as a whole, reports: Type 1 diabetes patients had TCRB CDR3s that were shorter (moderately but significantly so) in all four CD4+ subsets.

These TCRs' antigens remain unknown. The sample taken for sequencing was central memory CD4+ T cells from blood. These receptor sequences come from a man aged 25-45 years with type 1 diabetes.

This chain uses TRBV5-6 with TRBJ1-5, with D unclear. This CDR3 region has 16 residues. The ends were cut back, 0 bases at V and 2 bases at J, with 12 bases in the middle. Germline-derived CDR1 and CDR2 are SGHDT and YYEEEE. CDR3 nucleotides: TGTGCCAGCAGCTTGGGTAAGGGTGGTGGCAATCAGCCCCAGCATTTT. This codes for CASSLGKGGGNQPQHF. Looking up the rest from reference TRBV5-6 and TRBJ1-5 gives the full variable domain: DAGVTQSPTHLIKTRGQQVTLRCSPKSGHDTVSWYQQALGQGPQFIFQYYEEEERQRGNFPDRFSGHQFPNYSSELNVNALLLGDSALYLCASSLGKGGGNQPQHFGDGTRLSIL.

The table lists this clone with a few counts. The chain joins TRBV5-1 to TRBJ1-5, with D uncertain. The CDR3 is 13 amino acids. The V gene's germline CDR1 is SGHRS and CDR2 YFSETQ. Trimming removed 3 bases at V and 3 bases at J, with 7 bases between. DNA of the CDR3: TGCGCCAGCAGCTCCGGAGCCAATCAGCCCCAGCATTTT. It encodes CASSSGANQPQHF. Drawing the rest from reference TRBV5-1 and TRBJ1-5, the complete variable domain is KAGVTQTPRYLIKTRGQQVTLSCSPISGHRSVSWYQQTPGQGLQFLFEYFSETQRNKGNFPGRFSGRQFSNSRSEMNVSTLELGDSALYLCASSSGANQPQHFGDGTRLSIL.

About this clone itself: The same CDR3 also results from other DNA sequences found in this sample. The rearrangement joins TRBV28 to TRBJ1-2; D is ambiguous. Trimming removed 2 bases at V and 1 base at J, with 5 bases between. Germline CDR1 and CDR2: MDHEN and SYDVKM. The CDR3 has 13 residues. The CDR3 region is CASSLRGNYGYTF. The CDR3 DNA reads TGTGCCAGCAGTTTACGGGGTAACTATGGCTACACCTTC.

The chain is built from TRBV6-1 and TRBJ2-7; 11 nucleotides match TRBD1. This CDR3 has 13 residues. Germline-derived CDR1 and CDR2 are MNHNS and SASEGT. Trimming at V came to 6 bases and at J to 4 bases, leaving 2 bases not matched to a gene. In DNA, the CDR3 is TGTGCCAGCAGGGACAGGGGGCTTTACGAGCAGTACTTC. Residues: CASRDRGLYEQYF.

This chain connects TRBV7-2 to TRBJ2-3; a weak D match, TRBD1 (5 bases). This CDR3 region has 14 residues. V shed 5 bases and J shed 3 bases, with 12 bases lying between them. CDR1 and CDR2 (germline): SGHTA, FQGNSA. CDR3 sequence (DNA): TGTGCCAGCAGCCAATCGACAGCAACAGATACGCAGTATTTT. This gives the protein CASSQSTATDTQYF.

This chain connects TRBV7-9 to TRBJ2-1; 9 positions agree with TRBD1. The CDR3 has 12 residues. Germline loops: CDR1 SEHNR, CDR2 FQNEAQ (reference sequence). V shed 9 bases, J shed 10 bases, and the junction held 7 bases outside the gene matches. Here the CDR3 DNA reads TGTGCCAGTTTACAGGGGGCAGGGGAGCAGTTCTTC. Translated: CASLQGAGEQFF.

Only a few counts were recorded for this clone. This rearrangement joins TRBV30 to TRBJ1-1; no clear D. The CDR3 runs to 13 residues. V was trimmed by 5 bases and J by 0 bases, leaving 10 bases between them. Germline loops: CDR1 GTSNPN, CDR2 SVGIG (reference sequence). Here the CDR3 reads CAWGRGLNTEAFF. CDR3 bases: TGTGCCTGGGGGAGAGGCTTGAACACTGAAGCTTTCTTT. Full variable domain (outside the CDR3, taken from reference TRBV30 and TRBJ1-1): SQTIHQWPATLVQPVGSPLSLECTVEGTSNPNLYWYRQAAGRGLQLLFYSVGIGQISSEVPQNLSASRPQDRQFILSSKKLLLSDSGFYLCAWGRGLNTEAFFGQGTRLTVV.

This clone was picked up a small number of times. This chain links TRBV15 with TRBJ2-7; weak D call: TRBD2 (6 bases). V was clipped by 2 bases and J by 3 bases, with 8 bases between them. The CDR3 totals 13 residues. Germline-derived CDR1 and CDR2 are LNHNV and YYDKDF (reference sequence). CDR3 region: CATSRQGGYEQYF. Here the CDR3 DNA reads TGTGCCACCAGCAGACAGGGAGGCTACGAGCAGTACTTC.

The chain links TRBV15 to TRBJ2-7, with a weak D call TRBD2 (6 bases). V lost 1 base, J lost 0 bases, and 13 bases lay in between. CDR3 size: 16 residues. Germline lookup yields CDR1 LNHNV and CDR2 YYDKDF (reference sequence). CDR3 nucleotides: TGTGCCACCAGCAGAGCCTATGCGGGGAGCTCCTACGAGCAGTACTTC. Translated, it gives CATSRAYAGSSYEQYF.

The chain combines TRBV7-2 with TRBJ2-1; possibly TRBD1 for D (6 bases). V shed 2 bases and J shed 8 bases, with 10 bases lying between them. This CDR3 region has 13 residues. Germline V lookup: CDR1 SGHTA, CDR2 FQGNSA. CDR3 loop: CASSLRGGDEQFF. The CDR3 DNA follows: TGTGCCAGCAGCTTAAGAGGGGGAGATGAGCAGTTCTTC.

The rearrangement joins TRBV15 to TRBJ2-7; TRBD1 might be the D (5 bases). This CDR3 has 14 amino acids. V shed 3 bases and J shed 5 bases, with 14 bases lying between them. The V gene's germline CDR1 is LNHNV and CDR2 YYDKDF (reference sequence). The CDR3 loop reads CATSSYTGADEQYF. In DNA form, the CDR3 reads TGTGCCACCAGCAGCTATACAGGAGCCGACGAGCAGTACTTC.

This clone was picked up many times. The rearrangement joins TRBV18 to TRBJ2-7; TRBD1 is a possible D gene (6 bases). The CDR3 sequence is 15 residues long. Deletions cut 0 bases from V and 3 bases from J, with 12 bases between. Per the germline V gene, CDR1 is KGHSH and CDR2 is LQKENI. CDR3 nucleotide sequence: TGTGCCAGCTCACCACCGTTTACAGGGTACTACGAGCAGTACTTC. This sequence encodes CASSPPFTGYYEQYF.

In its sample, this clone was seen many times. The rearrangement joins TRBV7-2 to TRBJ2-1; TRBD1 agrees at 9 bases. The CDR3 is 15 amino acids. Germline loops: CDR1 SGHTA, CDR2 FQGNSA. J lost 1 base, V lost 5 bases, and 3 bases had no gene match. The CDR3 DNA follows: TGTGCCAGCAGCGAACAGGGGGCTTCCTACAATGAGCAGTTCTTC. Amino acid sequence: CASSEQGASYNEQFF.

The rearrangement links TRBV30 to TRBJ2-5, with TRBD2 identical over 10 bases. The CDR3 has 14 residues. The germline gives CDR1 GTSNPN, CDR2 SVGIG (reference sequence). The J segment lost 7 bases and the V segment lost 3 bases, leaving 8 bases of the junction unmatched. This CDR3 reads CAWRSGGARATQYF. The CDR3, as DNA: TGTGCCTGGAGGAGCGGGGGGGCCCGGGCGACCCAGTACTTC.

The sample holds a few counts of this clone. V usage is TRBV4-1 and J usage is TRBJ2-2; 11 nucleotides agree with TRBD2. Germline V gene data show CDR1 as MGHRA and CDR2 as YSYEKL. This CDR3 region has 15 residues. J gave up 7 bases and V 4 bases, and 5 bases lay outside the gene matches. CDR3 in amino acids: CASSLAGGRDGELFF. CDR3 DNA: TGCGCCAGCAGCCTAGCGGGGGGGCGTGACGGGGAGCTGTTTTTT.

This clone was counted only a few times. The chain carries TRBV4-3 and TRBJ2-1, with D possibly being TRBD1 (6 bases). Trimming took off 0 bases at V and 7 bases at J, with 10 bases between the two ends. This CDR3 region has 14 residues. The germline V gene has CDR1 LGHNA and CDR2 YSLEER. Here the CDR3 DNA reads TGCGCCAGCAGCCAAGAGAGTAGGGGGAATGAGCAGTTCTTC. This sequence encodes CASSQESRGNEQFF.

This clone has at least ten counts. This chain connects TRBV19 to TRBJ2-5; the D gene is possibly TRBD2 (5 bases). CDR1 LNHDA and CDR2 SQIVND come from the germline V gene (reference sequence). V dropped 8 bases and J dropped 5 bases, with 15 bases sitting between them. CDR3 length: 13 residues. CDR3 bases: TGTGCCAGTCGACAAGACTATTGGGAGACCCAGTACTTC. It is translated as CASRQDYWETQYF.

This rearrangement joins TRBV6-5 to TRBJ2-1; D uncertain. Trimming removed 0 bases at V and 13 bases at J, with 13 bases between. The length of the CDR3 is 13 residues. CDR1 and CDR2 from the germline V gene are MNHEY and SVGAGI. The CDR3 reads CASSYSSTRYQFF. The DNA for the CDR3 is TGTGCCAGCAGTTACTCGAGCACGCGCTATCAGTTCTTC.

This clone came up a few times. CDR3 loop: CASSPGLSTDTQYF. CDR3 sequence (DNA): TGTGCCAGCAGCCCGGGACTGTCCACAGATACGCAGTATTTT. V is TRBV6-5 and J is TRBJ2-3, with D tentatively TRBD2 (6 bases). With 6 bases removed from V and 2 bases from J, the gap between germline ends came to 12 bases. There are 14 residues in the CDR3. Germline-derived CDR1 and CDR2 are MNHEY and SVGAGI.

The V call is TRBV29-1, the J call TRBJ1-1; D is unresolved. This CDR3 region has 14 residues. The germline V gene has CDR1 SQVTM and CDR2 ANQGSEA. V gave up 6 bases and J gave up 0 bases, with 14 bases separating them. CDR3 bases: TGCAGCGTCTGGGCTTATGGGGTGAACACTGAAGCTTTCTTT. The encoded protein is CSVWAYGVNTEAFF.

This clone was seen at least ten times. The chain couples TRBV2 to TRBJ2-3, with 9 nucleotides matching TRBD1. Per germline, CDR1 SNHLY and CDR2 FYNNEI. V lost 8 bases, J lost 5 bases, and 2 bases stayed unmatched. CDR3 length: 12 amino acids. The CDR3 DNA follows: TGTGCCAGCCGGGACAGGGAAGATACGCAGTATTTT. Protein sequence: CASRDREDTQYF.

This clone was recorded a few times. This chain links TRBV9 with TRBJ2-1, with 11 bases lining up with TRBD2. The CDR3 runs 14 residues. V lost 4 bases and J lost 4; bases outside the gene matches: 1. Germline assignment: CDR1 SGDLS and CDR2 YYNGEE. The CDR3, as DNA: TGTGCCAGCAGCCTAGCGGGGGGTTACAATGAGCAGTTCTTC. Protein: CASSLAGGYNEQFF.

This clone was recorded a few times. The chain links TRBV10-3 to TRBJ1-3; D uncertain. Germline CDR1 is ENHRY and CDR2 is SYGVKD. This CDR3 comprises 16 residues. The V and J ends lost 0 bases and 3 bases respectively, with 12 bases between them. CDR3: CAISESTQGSGNTIYF. Written as DNA, the CDR3 is TGTGCCATCAGTGAGTCGACTCAAGGGAGTGGAAACACCATATATTTT.

The chain has TRBV29-1 and TRBJ1-2; D unclear. This CDR3 is built from 11 residues. Germline assignment: CDR1 SQVTM and CDR2 ANQGSEA. V was clipped by 5 bases and J by 8 bases, with 12 bases between them. CDR3 coding DNA: TGCAGCGTTACACGTGATTACGGCTACACCTTC. Its protein product is CSVTRDYGYTF.

The J gene is TRBJ2-1, the V gene TRBV5-1; 10 bases are a match to TRBD1. V shed 4 bases, J shed 4 bases, and the junction held 5 bases outside the gene matches. Germline-derived CDR1 and CDR2 are SGHRS and YFSETQ. This CDR3 is built from 15 residues. The DNA for the CDR3 is TGCGCCAGCAGCGGGGGACAGGGGAATTACAATGAGCAGTTCTTC. Encoded protein: CASSGGQGNYNEQFF.